This T cell receptor (beta chain) stems from a study of blood T cells in healthy people across ages. CDR3 length: 13 residues. Trimming left V 0 bases short and J 11 bases short, with 16 bases between. Germline CDR1 DFQATT, CDR2 SNEGSKA (reference sequence). As for this clonotype: Its antigen is unidentified.

General observations from the study: The study found more naive CD4+ cells and higher diversity in long-lived than aged donors.

The use of a sample-barcoded 5' primer and a J-beta primer mix characterized a second PCR of roughly 7 to 11 cycles. TCRdb analysed the 5' RACE reads with MiXCR anew, one entry per CDR3 protein. The data show approximately 810,000 distinct CDR3 sequences, about 34% seen once. Sequencing input: blood. This sequence was found in a man aged 18 to 30 in good health. The chain combines TRBV20-1 with TRBJ2-5; D possibly uses TRBD1 or TRBD2 (5 bases each). CDR3 bases: TGCAGTGCTAGAGATAGTTTGTTGGGGGAGCAGTACTTC. Amino acid sequence: CSARDSLLGEQYF.